The present T cell receptor (beta chain) was sequenced within a study of neurological immune-mediated disorders. The cDNA was produced through 5'RACE with 10-nucleotide random UMIs. A single run covered 15-18 subjects with over 160 million TCR-beta sequences. Using its own MiXCR run on the 5' RACE reads, TCRdb lists one record per CDR3 protein. The sample holds about 90,000 distinct CDR3 sequences; around 14% are singletons and the top ten take roughly 5%. This CDR3 has 13 amino acids. From germline, CDR1 is LNHNV and CDR2 YYDKDF (reference sequence). The time point: longitudinal time-point 2. The study built unsorted libraries from 2 million PBMCs kept at -80 C. This clonotype showed up many times. Antigen unknown. General observations from the study: It was HTLV-1-associated myelopathy that showed the most TCR clonal expansion, while multiple sclerosis showed the least, falling below healthy controls.

The material sequenced was PBMCs. This rearrangement joins TRBV15 to TRBJ2-3, with 8 nucleotides matching TRBD1. This clonotype was obtained from a female donor with HTLV-1-associated myelopathy (HAM/TSP). The DNA of the CDR3 is TGTGCTTCCGGGACAGGACCCACAGATACGCAGTATTTT. Protein product: CASGTGPTDTQYF. The variable domain in full, completed from reference TRBV15 and TRBJ2-3, reads DAMVIQNPRYQVTQFGKPVTLSCSQTLNHNVMYWYQQKSSQAPKLLFHYYDKDFNNEADTPDNFQSRRPNTSFCFLDIRSPGLGDTAMYLCASGTGPTDTQYFGPGTRLTVL.